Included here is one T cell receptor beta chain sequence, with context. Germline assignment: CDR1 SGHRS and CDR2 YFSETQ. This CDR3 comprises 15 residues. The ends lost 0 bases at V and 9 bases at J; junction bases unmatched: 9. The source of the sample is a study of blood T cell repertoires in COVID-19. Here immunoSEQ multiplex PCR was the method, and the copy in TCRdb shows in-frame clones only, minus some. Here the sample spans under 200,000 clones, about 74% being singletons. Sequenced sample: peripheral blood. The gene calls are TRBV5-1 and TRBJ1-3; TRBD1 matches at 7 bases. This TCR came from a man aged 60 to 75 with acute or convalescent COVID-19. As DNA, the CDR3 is TGCGCCAGCAGCTTGGAGGGACAGCAGGCCTCCACCATATATTTT. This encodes CASSLEGQQASTIYF.